This entry is about one TCR beta chain. This clonotype came up a few times. No antigen is known for it. No qualities accompany the bases; no much larger clone lies one base away. This was a case-control study nested in a cohort of healthcare workers in London, UK, who had nasopharyngeal swab PCR tests and blood samples taken every week. Between 23 and 31 March 2020, the week of the UK lockdown, healthcare workers were enrolled and then followed up weekly for as long as 16 weeks. The data stem from a study of early T cells in non-severe SARS-CoV-2 infection (dated by TCRdb to about 2021). Study-wide context: Because TCR sequencing relied on bulk RNA taken from unsorted whole blood, pairing of alpha and beta chains was not possible. Study-wide conclusions, independent of this receptor: VDJdb matching was skewed toward anti-spike CD8 responses and likely underestimated virus-specific expansions by missing private and CD4 specificities.

Libraries were built with 5' RACE. The run used a NextSeq 500. The TCR library protocol attached unique molecular identifiers to individual cDNA molecules to correct for sequencing error and PCR bias. Sequencing covered both TCR alpha and beta chains, and within each sample the abundances of alpha and beta sequences were tightly co-correlated. On the authors' methods: V gene, J gene and CDR3 annotation of TCR sequences was performed with Decombinator V4. Expanded TCRs were defined as changing significantly between any two time points under a Poisson model with p below 0.0001. Abundances of TCRs were expressed as counts per million after normalisation to the total number of TCRs sequenced in each sample. MAIT TCRs were defined by TRAV1-2 paired with TRAJ12, TRAJ20 or TRAJ33, and iNKT TCRs by TRAV10 paired with TRAJ18. VDJdb, accessed 1 November 2021, was searched for CMV, EBV and SARS-CoV-2 annotated TCRs, excluding TCRs annotated for multiple antigens. Starting from the raw public reads, TCRdb applied fastp trimming at Q25, assembled clones with MiXCR and retained in-frame beta chains. Each CDR3 protein gets just one entry, which takes the most common genes and DNA from the rows behind it. TCRdb assigned the V and J calls; the authors' analysis was not used. A total of 60,000 to 90,000 distinct CDR3 sequences appear in this sample, more than 7.5% of them only once. The top ten clonotypes cover about 4.8% of the sample.

The CDR3 starts with the cysteine, ends with the phenylalanine, and has 15 residues. Left in the record is the CDR3 DNA by itself, 45 bases read in frame from the first base. V is cut by 3 bases and J by 5 bases, and the space between the germline ends is 16 bases. CDR1 ENHRY and CDR2 SYGVKD were looked up in the germline V gene. Recombination linked TRBV10-3 to TRBJ2-5; perhaps TRBD2 is the D gene, with 5 bases matching. Input material: whole blood. The TCR sequence derives from an adult who was a healthcare worker with PCR-confirmed SARS-CoV-2 infection or an uninfected control (not recorded which). The DNA sequence is TGTGCCATCAGTGATACTAGTACCAGTGGGGAGACCCAGTACTTC. This codes for CAISDTSTSGETQYF.